The T cell receptor (beta chain) described here comes from a study of beta chain features in type 1 diabetes. All of the isolated RNA was reverse transcribed, so expressed TCRB transcripts were sequenced. The table came from immunoSEQ multiplex PCR; TCRdb's copy has only in-frame clones and leaves some out. The sample has around 280,000 clones, 8% seen once. The CDR3 is made up of 17 amino acids. Germline V CDR1 and CDR2: MNHEY, SMNVEV (reference sequence). Trimming shortened V by 2 bases and J by 0 bases, and 13 bases separated the two germline ends. Cells sorted by CD45RO/CCR7/CD25/CD127/CD95/CD27 comprised CD4+ naive, central memory, regulatory and stem cell-like memory cells. This clone appeared a few times.

Material: central memory CD4+ T cells from blood. The rearrangement joins TRBV27 to TRBJ1-4; D is uncertain. This receptor was identified in a woman in her late teens or twenties in good health. CDR3 sequence: CASSLARGGSTNEKLFF. CDR3 nucleotides: TGTGCCAGCAGTTTAGCCCGGGGAGGATCAACTAATGAAAAACTGTTTTTT. The variable domain in full, with the rest retrieved from reference TRBV27 and TRBJ1-4, is EAQVTQNPRYLITVTGKKLTVTCSQNMNHEYMSWYRQDPGLGLRQIYYSMNVEVTDKGDVPEGYKVSRKEKRNFPLILESPSPNQTSLYFCASSLARGGSTNEKLFFGSGTQLSVL.